The next 2 T cell receptor beta chains were all read from a single sample in a study of blood T cell repertoires in COVID-19. Here immunoSEQ multiplex PCR was the method, and the copy in TCRdb shows in-frame clones only, minus some. The sample shows about 81,000 clones, 91% of them seen only once. Specimen: peripheral blood. All receptors come from a woman in her forties or fifties in a cohort sampled during active COVID-19.

This clone was seen only once. The CDR3 DNA follows: TGTGCCAGCAGTATGGGGACAGGGAGGTCCTCTGGCTACACCTTC. It specifies CASSMGTGRSSGYTF. The chain links TRBV3-1 (or the pseudogene TRBV3-2) to TRBJ1-2, with TRBD1 identical over 9 bases. The CDR3 has 15 amino acids. CDR1 and CDR2 from the germline V gene are LGHDT and YNNKEL (reference sequence). V trimming: 6 bases; J trimming: 7 bases; junction bases outside the gene matches: 12.

This rearrangement joins TRBV6-4 to TRBJ2-7, with 12 bases lining up with TRBD1. The CDR3 loop spans 16 amino acids. CDR1 and CDR2 (germline): MRHNA, SNTAGT. Germline trimming cut 3 bases from V and 4 bases from J; bases unmatched to any gene: 7. CDR3: CASSEPRDRGPYEQYF. Here the CDR3 DNA reads TGTGCCAGCAGTGAACCCAGGGACAGGGGGCCGTACGAGCAGTACTTC.